These 7 T cell receptor beta chains originate from one sample sequenced in a study of T cell responses to AZD1222 COVID-19 vaccine. TCRdb's table, derived via immunoSEQ multiplex PCR, lists solely in-frame clones and lacks some. The table lists more than 90,000 clones, around 84% of them singletons, with 1.4% in the top ten. This sample comprised peripheral blood, obtained on day 0 of AZD1222 vaccination. These TCRs come from an adult in good health.

The rearrangement joins TRBV30 to TRBJ1-3; tentatively, D is TRBD1 (6 bases). V dropped 5 bases and J dropped 0 bases, with 17 bases sitting between them. Germline V gene data show CDR1 as GTSNPN and CDR2 as SVGIG (reference sequence). There are 16 residues in the CDR3. The CDR3 spells CAWCQGLGNSGNTIYF. The CDR3, as DNA: TGTGCCTGGTGCCAGGGGTTGGGAAACTCTGGAAACACCATATATTTT.

This clone is classed as medium-sized. This chain links TRBV7-2 with TRBJ1-5; D may be TRBD1 (5 bases). The CDR3 is 16 residues long. Looked up from germline, CDR1 is SGHTA and CDR2 is FQGNSA. V was trimmed by 2 bases and J by 0 bases, leaving 11 bases between them. CDR3 sequence (DNA): TGTGCCAGCAGCTTACGGAGGGGTGATAGCAATCAGCCCCAGCATTTT. Protein product: CASSLRRGDSNQPQHF.

The V and J genes are TRBV6-5 and TRBJ1-4; TRBD1 might be the D (5 bases). The CDR3 is 13 residues long. Trimming took off 8 bases at V and 7 bases at J, with 14 bases between the two ends. Per the germline V gene, CDR1 is MNHEY and CDR2 is SVGAGI. As DNA, the CDR3 is TGTGCCAGCGCCTTGGGGGGGGGTGAAAAACTGTTTTTT. It codes for CASALGGGEKLFF.

The V call is TRBV6-1, the J call TRBJ1-6; D might be TRBD1 (6 bases). The CDR3 loop spans 15 amino acids. Germline CDR1 is MNHNS and CDR2 is SASEGT. The V and J ends lost 1 base and 6 bases respectively, with 10 bases between them. The CDR3 DNA sequence: TGTGCCAGCAGTGAAGTTCAGGGGTCTAATTCACCCCTCCACTTT. This gives the protein CASSEVQGSNSPLHF.

This chain connects TRBV6-5 to TRBJ1-1; 8 positions agree with TRBD1. CDR3 length equals 16 residues. Germline V gives CDR1 MNHEY, CDR2 SVGAGI. Unmatched junction bases numbered 7, after V lost 4 bases and J lost 0 bases. CDR3 sequence reads: CASSSHVRGLNTEAFF. As DNA, the CDR3 is TGTGCCAGCAGTTCCCACGTCAGGGGGCTGAACACTGAAGCTTTCTTT.

The CDR3 loop is CASSLRVDRGDYGYTF. CDR3 nucleotide sequence: TGTGCCAGCAGTTTGAGGGTCGACAGGGGAGACTATGGCTACACCTTC. The genes are TRBV27 and TRBJ1-2, with 8 positions matching TRBD1. Germline V gene data show CDR1 as MNHEY and CDR2 as SMNVEV (reference sequence). The CDR3 has 16 residues. With V trimmed by 3 bases and J by 3 bases, 9 bases remained unmatched.

This sequence joins TRBV27 and TRBJ1-6; TRBD1 matches at 8 bases. In germline, CDR1 is MNHEY, CDR2 SMNVEV (reference sequence). The V and J ends lost 5 bases and 0 bases, in that order; junction bases with no gene match: 9. The CDR3 extends over 18 amino acids. DNA for the CDR3: TGTGCCAGCAGTCCCTACTGGACAGGGAGCTCCTATAATTCACCCCTCCACTTT. Protein product: CASSPYWTGSSYNSPLHF.